Listed here are 12 T cell receptor beta chains from one sample, sequenced in a study of T cell changes during pregnancy in multiple sclerosis. Sequenced by immunoSEQ multiplex PCR; TCRdb stores in-frame clones only, minus some. The sample carries under 70,000 clones, around 90% recorded once. The specimen was CD4+ T cells from peripheral blood mononuclear cells, collected in the first trimester of pregnancy. Every receptor here comes from a female donor with multiple sclerosis, enrolled in a pregnancy study.

The chain employs TRBV2 and TRBJ1-6; 9 bases are shared with TRBD1. V shed 2 bases and J 7 bases; nucleotides not matched to a gene: 6. Germline lookup yields CDR1 SNHLY and CDR2 FYNNEI. This CDR3 contains 16 residues. The CDR3 nucleotides read TGTGCCAGCAGTGAACGCCAGGACAGGGGAAATTCACCCCTCCACTTT. This encodes CASSERQDRGNSPLHF.

V is TRBV4-1 and J is TRBJ2-5; D is unclear. CDR1 is MGHRA, CDR2 YSYEKL, per germline. The CDR3 length is 14 residues. V was shortened by 5 bases and J by 4 bases, with 14 bases between the two germline ends. CDR3 coding DNA: TGCGCCAGCAGCGAGAGTCGTATCGGAGAGACCCAGTACTTC. Its protein is CASSESRIGETQYF.

A few counts support this clone. The chain couples TRBV4-3 to TRBJ1-4; D call uncertain. Trimming removed 1 base at V and 1 base at J, with 10 bases between. The CDR3 sequence is 16 residues long. The germline V gene encodes CDR1 LGHNA and CDR2 YSLEER. Here the CDR3 reads CASSQASGVTNEKLFF. The CDR3 DNA is TGCGCCAGCAGCCAAGCGTCCGGAGTAACTAATGAAAAACTGTTTTTT.

This chain uses TRBV10-3 with TRBJ2-5, with 8 bases aligning to TRBD1. The ends lost 4 bases at V and 5 bases at J; junction bases unmatched: 6. This CDR3 contains 14 residues. CDR1 and CDR2 from the germline V gene are ENHRY and SYGVKD. This CDR3 is CAISGTGNGETQYF. The CDR3 DNA is TGTGCCATCAGTGGGACAGGGAACGGGGAGACCCAGTACTTC.

The gene calls are TRBV2 and TRBJ2-1, with 9 positions matching TRBD1. Germline CDR1 is SNHLY and CDR2 is FYNNEI. The CDR3 consists of 15 residues. V gave up 6 bases and J gave up 1 base; unmatched junction bases: 4. The CDR3 loop is CASRADRGSYNEQFF. CDR3 bases: TGTGCCAGCAGAGCGGACAGGGGATCCTACAATGAGCAGTTCTTC. Looking up the rest from reference TRBV2 and TRBJ2-1 gives the full variable domain: EPEVTQTPSHQVTQMGQEVILRCVPISNHLYFYWYRQILGQKVEFLVSFYNNEISEKSEIFDDQFSVERPDGSNFTLKIRSTKLEDSAMYFCASRADRGSYNEQFFGPGTRLTVL.

V usage is TRBV7-2 and J usage is TRBJ1-6, with 9 bases fitting TRBD1. Trimming cost V 2 bases and J 10 bases; bases outside gene matches: 9. The germline V gene encodes CDR1 SGHTA and CDR2 FQGNSA. This CDR3 contains 16 residues. In DNA, the CDR3 is TGTGCCAGCAGCTTATTGGGACAGGGTCAGGGATCACCCCTCCACTTT. This sequence encodes CASSLLGQGQGSPLHF.

The chain employs TRBV21-1 and TRBJ2-7; TRBD1, as called in the table, went unchecked against the DNA. TRBV21-1 is a documented pseudogene. The CDR3 has 16 amino acids. The CDR3 spells CASSKSPGQNLYEQYF. The CDR3 DNA sequence: TGTGCCAGCAGCAAATCACCGGGACAGAACCTCTACGAGCAGTACTTC.

This chain connects TRBV5-4 to TRBJ2-7, with D tentatively TRBD2 (6 bases). Per the germline V gene, CDR1 is SGHNT and CDR2 is YYREEE (reference sequence). Trimming shortened V by 0 bases and J by 6 bases, and 10 bases separated the two germline ends. The CDR3 length is 13 residues. The CDR3 DNA reads TGTGCCAGCAGCTTGGGCGGGGCCCCCGAGCAGTACTTC. Residues: CASSLGGAPEQYF.

The genes are TRBV4-1 and TRBJ2-5; 7 nucleotides align to TRBD2. CDR3 size: 16 residues. V dropped 0 bases and J dropped 9; count of bases not matched to a gene: 13. Germline CDR1 is MGHRA and CDR2 is YSYEKL. The CDR3 loop reads CASSQDGGVFGGSQYF. CDR3 DNA sequence: TGCGCCAGCAGCCAAGACGGCGGGGTGTTCGGGGGGTCCCAGTACTTC.

The count of this clone is one. J is TRBJ2-5 and V is TRBV7-3; D is undetermined. The germline CDR1 and CDR2 sequences are SGHTA and FQGTGA. Trimming removed 4 bases at V and 1 base at J, with 7 bases between. This CDR3 contains 13 residues. The CDR3 nucleotides read TGTGCCAGCAGCTGGGCAGCCCAAGAGACCCAGTACTTC. It codes for CASSWAAQETQYF.

This clone has only a few counts. V gene TRBV6-1 combines with J gene TRBJ1-1, with 10 nucleotides matching TRBD1. This CDR3 contains 17 residues. V dropped 4 bases and J dropped 3; count of bases not matched to a gene: 11. Looked up from germline, CDR1 is MNHNS and CDR2 is SASEGT. The CDR3 sequence is CASSVLPGQGSDTEAFF. CDR3 coding DNA: TGTGCCAGCAGTGTATTACCGGGACAGGGGTCTGACACTGAAGCTTTCTTT.

The chain carries TRBV6-5 and TRBJ1-6; 7 bases line up with TRBD1. Trimming cost V 6 bases and J 10 bases; bases outside gene matches: 12. This CDR3 region has 15 residues. Germline assignment: CDR1 MNHEY and CDR2 SVGAGI. CDR3 nucleotide sequence: TGTGCCAGCAGACAGGACAGGTTTGGGGGCTCACCCCTCCACTTT. Encoded protein: CASRQDRFGGSPLHF.